What follows are 17 T cell receptor beta chains derived from one specimen sequenced in a study of blood T cell repertoires in COVID-19. Some clones are missing from TCRdb's copy, which holds only in-frame ones; the method was immunoSEQ multiplex PCR. The sample has some 100,000 clones, 60% to 85% seen once. The sample taken for sequencing was peripheral blood. These receptors were taken from a man aged 65 to 79 with acute or convalescent COVID-19.

This chain joins TRBV12-3 or TRBV12-4 and TRBJ1-5, with a possible D match to TRBD1 (6 bases). The CDR3 has 13 amino acids. V lost 1 base to trimming and J lost 7 bases, with 8 bases between them. Here the CDR3 reads CASSLDRAQPQHF. CDR3 DNA sequence: TGTGCCAGCAGTTTAGACAGGGCACAGCCCCAGCATTTT.

The chain links TRBV21-1 to TRBJ2-5; the D segment call TRBD2 is taken from the table without a DNA check. TRBV21-1 is assigned pseudogene status. The CDR3 runs to 15 residues. CDR3 bases: TGTGCCAGCAGCGAAGGAAGGAGAGGGCAAGAGACCCAGTACTTC. It is translated as CASSEGRRGQETQYF.

The J gene is TRBJ1-5, the V gene TRBV15; the D is unclear. The germline V gene encodes CDR1 LNHNV and CDR2 YYDKDF (reference sequence). The CDR3 consists of 14 residues. Trimming removed 5 bases from V and 2 bases from J, with 10 bases in between. The CDR3 protein is CATSWALGNQPQHF. CDR3 DNA sequence: TGTGCCACCAGCTGGGCCTTGGGCAATCAGCCCCAGCATTTT. Complete variable domain (other parts from reference TRBV15 and TRBJ1-5): DAMVIQNPRYQVTQFGKPVTLSCSQTLNHNVMYWYQQKSSQAPKLLFHYYDKDFNNEADTPDNFQSRRPNTSFCFLDIRSPGLGDTAMYLCATSWALGNQPQHFGDGTRLSIL.

The rearrangement links TRBV30 to TRBJ1-1; TRBD1 might be the D (5 bases). V lost 3 bases to trimming and J lost 5 bases, with 16 bases between them. There are 14 residues in the CDR3. Germline V gene lookup returns CDR1 GTSNPN and CDR2 SVGIG (reference sequence). The CDR3 region is CAWSPTLKGTEAFF. CDR3 sequence (DNA): TGTGCCTGGAGCCCCACCTTAAAGGGGACTGAAGCTTTCTTT.

The count of this clone is one. V is TRBV2 and J is TRBJ1-4; possibly TRBD1 for D (5 bases). Per the germline V gene, CDR1 is SNHLY and CDR2 is FYNNEI. Between the trimmed V and J ends, which lost 0 bases and 11 bases, there was a span of 7 bases. The CDR3 is 12 amino acids. The CDR3 nucleotides read TGTGCCAGCAGTGAAGCCGGGGGGAAACTGTTTTTT. This sequence encodes CASSEAGGKLFF.

The chain employs TRBV6-4 and TRBJ1-2; 7 bases map to TRBD1. The CDR3 is made up of 17 amino acids. Germline values: CDR1 MRHNA, CDR2 SNTAGT. J was trimmed by 0 bases and V by 3 bases; bases with no gene match: 10. CDR3: CASSEVFRQGANYGYTF. CDR3 nucleotides: TGTGCCAGCAGTGAAGTGTTCCGACAGGGAGCTAACTATGGCTACACCTTC.

J is TRBJ1-3 and V is TRBV15; the D gene is possibly TRBD1 (6 bases). Trimming pared 0 bases from V and 0 bases from J, leaving 9 bases between. Germline CDR1 is LNHNV and CDR2 is YYDKDF (reference sequence). The CDR3 extends over 16 amino acids. The DNA of the CDR3 is TGTGCCACCAGCAGAGACAGGGGAAGCTCTGGAAACACCATATATTTT. Encoded protein: CATSRDRGSSGNTIYF.

The V and J genes are TRBV3-1 (or the pseudogene TRBV3-2) and TRBJ1-2, with 7 nucleotides matching TRBD1. Per the germline V gene, CDR1 is LGHDT and CDR2 is YNNKEL (reference sequence). V trimming: 2 bases; J trimming: 7 bases; junction bases outside the gene matches: 22. The CDR3 contains 19 residues. The CDR3 sequence: CASSQRAGDRNPLWGGYTF. CDR3 DNA: TGTGCCAGCAGCCAAAGGGCCGGGGACAGAAACCCACTATGGGGTGGCTACACCTTC.

This clone was counted only a few times. For the CDR3, the DNA is TGCGCCAGCAGCCAAGGATTACAGGGCTATGGCTACACCTTC. Translated: CASSQGLQGYGYTF. The V call is TRBV4-1, the J call TRBJ1-2; weak D call: TRBD1 (6 bases). Germline CDR1 and CDR2: MGHRA and YSYEKL. The V end lost 1 base, the J end lost 4 bases, and 10 bases lay between the germline ends. The CDR3 sequence is 14 residues long.

The chain joins TRBV9 to TRBJ2-7; 7 bases map to TRBD1. The germline V gene has CDR1 SGDLS and CDR2 YYNGEE. This CDR3 spans 15 amino acids. J lost 3 bases, V lost 0 bases, and 6 bases had no gene match. CDR3 in amino acids: CASSVDGNRGYEQYF. CDR3 nucleotides: TGTGCCAGCAGCGTAGATGGAAACAGGGGCTACGAGCAGTACTTC.

The rearrangement links TRBV19 to TRBJ2-1; unclear D gene. Germline loops: CDR1 LNHDA, CDR2 SQIVND (reference sequence). The ends were cut back, 3 bases at V and 10 bases at J, with 13 bases in the middle. This CDR3 region has 13 residues. The CDR3 DNA reads TGTGCCAGTAGTATTATGAATTCGCGGGAGCAGTTCTTC. Encoded protein: CASSIMNSREQFF.

The rearrangement uses TRBV19 and TRBJ2-1; possibly TRBD1 for D (6 bases). The CDR3 is 17 amino acids. Germline assignment: CDR1 LNHDA and CDR2 SQIVND (reference sequence). The V end was cut by 5 bases, the J end by 0 bases, with 17 bases between. The CDR3 is CASSLGTLKSSYNEQFF. Here the CDR3 DNA reads TGTGCCAGTAGTCTAGGGACACTTAAAAGCTCCTACAATGAGCAGTTCTTC.

The V and J genes are TRBV2 and TRBJ2-6, with 7 positions matching TRBD1. The CDR3 spans 16 residues. In germline, CDR1 is SNHLY, CDR2 FYNNEI. The V segment lost 7 bases and the J segment 2 bases; nucleotides outside the gene matches: 8. CDR3 loop: CASKRQGFAGANVLTF. CDR3 DNA: TGTGCCAGCAAACGACAGGGATTCGCTGGGGCCAACGTCCTGACTTTC.

V and J are TRBV6-6 and TRBJ2-1; perhaps TRBD2 as D (7 bases). Germline assignment: CDR1 MNHNY and CDR2 SVGAGI (reference sequence). V lost 5 bases to trimming and J lost 8 bases, with 16 bases between them. This CDR3 contains 14 residues. As DNA, the CDR3 is TGTGCCAGCAGTCGGGGGGCTTCTTACGATGAGCAGTTCTTC. Protein sequence: CASSRGASYDEQFF.

The chain joins TRBV11-2 to TRBJ1-4; the D gene is possibly TRBD1 (5 bases). CDR3 length equals 12 residues. Germline loops: CDR1 SGHAT, CDR2 FQNNGV. Trimming cost V 2 bases and J 15 bases, with 13 bases left between them. Here the CDR3 reads CASSLHRGELFF. The CDR3 coding sequence is TGTGCCAGCAGCTTACACCGGGGGGAATTGTTTTTT. Together with reference TRBV11-2 and TRBJ1-4, the CDR3 gives the full variable domain: EAGVAQSPRYKIIEKRQSVAFWCNPISGHATLYWYQQILGQGPKLLIQFQNNGVVDDSQLPKDRFSAERLKGVDSTLKIQPAKLEDSAVYLCASSLHRGELFFGSGTQLSVL.

This clone was seen a single time. The chain has TRBV7-2 and TRBJ2-7, with TRBD2 as a possible D gene (7 bases). Germline lookup yields CDR1 SGHTA and CDR2 FQGNSA. Trimming took 7 bases from V and 4 from J, leaving 14 bases between them. The CDR3 spans 13 residues. CDR3 sequence: CASTKEGGYEQYF. The CDR3 DNA reads as TGTGCCAGCACTAAGGAGGGGGGGTACGAGCAGTACTTC.

Notes on this clone: Germline is not matched at one junction end, which may reflect a read error. Different DNA sequences within this sample yield the same CDR3. The CDR3 reads CASSRDRSSYEQYF. In nucleotides, the CDR3 is TGTGCCAGCAGTAGGGACAGATCCTCCTATGAGCAGTACTTC. This chain links TRBV6-5 with TRBJ2-7; 7 bases line up with TRBD1. Germline V gene sequence: CDR1 MNHEY, CDR2 SVGAGI. The CDR3 consists of 14 residues.